One T cell receptor (beta chain) is described in this entry. The entry originates in a study of blood T cell repertoires in COVID-19. Turning to the study itself: Both acute and convalescent COVID-19 samples were obtained from the United States, Italy and Spain. In each case, the material was cDNA or gDNA derived from T cells, B-cell-depleted T cells, or PBMCs.

Authors' methods: Reference gene primer amplification yielded estimated nucleated cell counts. Here immunoSEQ multiplex PCR was the method, and the copy in TCRdb shows in-frame clones only, minus some. Clonal size and the V and J genes are those of that table, whereas D and trimming came from the DNA. The sample holds some 87,000 clones, just under 85% seen once. The germline V and J ends were trimmed by 5 bases and 7 bases, with 15 bases remaining between them. The length of the CDR3 is 15 residues. Per germline, CDR1 KGHSH and CDR2 LQKENI. The sequence derives from a woman aged 70 to 79 with active or convalescent COVID-19. The V call is TRBV18, the J call TRBJ1-6; possibly TRBD1 for D (6 bases). The sequenced sample consisted of peripheral blood. The CDR3 DNA reads TGTGCCAGCTCAGCCAACAGGGTAGGAAATTCACCCCTCCACTTT. Amino acid sequence: CASSANRVGNSPLHF. The variable domain in full, completed from reference TRBV18 and TRBJ1-6, reads NAGVMQNPRHLVRRRGQEARLRCSPMKGHSHVYWYRQLPEEGLKFMVYLQKENIIDESGMPKERFSAEFPKEGPSILRIQQVVRGDSAAYFCASSANRVGNSPLHFGNGTRLTVT.